This passage covers 19 T cell receptor beta chains from one sample sequenced in a study of blood T cell repertoires in COVID-19. The method was immunoSEQ multiplex PCR; TCRdb's version includes in-frame clones alone and lacks a portion of them. The sample includes fewer than 55,000 clones, roughly four fifths seen only once; the top ten take roughly 3%. The material sequenced was peripheral blood. The receptor source for this set is a woman aged 55-69 years with acute or convalescent COVID-19.

The gene calls are TRBV19 and TRBJ1-3; D may be TRBD1 (5 bases). The CDR3 consists of 16 residues. Trimming removed 5 bases from V and 0 bases from J, with 14 bases in between. Germline-derived CDR1 and CDR2 are LNHDA and SQIVND (reference sequence). CDR3 in amino acids: CASSPRQTSSGNTIYF. The DNA for the CDR3 is TGTGCCAGTAGTCCCCGACAGACTTCCTCTGGAAACACCATATATTTT.

This clone was recorded once. The V call is TRBV7-9, the J call TRBJ1-1; the D gene is possibly TRBD1 (5 bases). This CDR3 is 13 amino acids long. V dropped 5 bases and J dropped 6 bases, with 13 bases sitting between them. The germline V gene encodes CDR1 SEHNR and CDR2 FQNEAQ (reference sequence). CDR3 protein: CASSHQGGSEAFF. CDR3 DNA: TGTGCCAGCAGCCACCAGGGCGGATCTGAAGCTTTCTTT.

This chain links TRBV2 with TRBJ1-1; 7 bases are a match to TRBD1. Germline assignment: CDR1 SNHLY and CDR2 FYNNEI. The CDR3 runs 14 residues. V was pared by 6 bases and J by 1 base, with 5 bases of the junction left unmatched. The CDR3 region has the DNA TGTGCCAGCAGCATAGGGGACAGGAACACTGAAGCTTTCTTT. Translation: CASSIGDRNTEAFF. The full variable domain, its missing parts supplied by reference TRBV2 and TRBJ1-1, is EPEVTQTPSHQVTQMGQEVILRCVPISNHLYFYWYRQILGQKVEFLVSFYNNEISEKSEIFDDQFSVERPDGSNFTLKIRSTKLEDSAMYFCASSIGDRNTEAFFGQGTRLTVV.

In its sample, this clone is medium-sized. The CDR3, as DNA: TGTGCCAGCAGCCAGCAACGGGGACAGGGAATGGGCAATCAGCCCCAGCATTTT. Its translation is CASSQQRGQGMGNQPQHF. The rearrangement joins TRBV4-2 to TRBJ1-5; TRBD1 matches 9 bases. CDR1 is LGHNA, CDR2 YNFKEQ, per germline. The junction had 11 bases not matched to a gene; V was cut back by 3 bases and J by 2 bases. The CDR3 length is 18 residues.

The gene calls are TRBV5-4 and TRBJ2-7; D may be TRBD2 (6 bases). V lost 4 bases, J lost 3 bases, and 14 bases lay in between. Germline loops: CDR1 SGHNT, CDR2 YYREEE (reference sequence). This CDR3 spans 14 amino acids. The CDR3 region has the DNA TGTGCCAGCAGCCGATTCGGGGGTGACTACGAGCAGTACTTC. It yields the protein CASSRFGGDYEQYF.

This chain connects TRBV7-3 to TRBJ2-2; 9 bases line up with TRBD2. This CDR3 spans 18 amino acids. J was trimmed by 4 bases and V by 1 base; bases with no gene match: 10. In germline, CDR1 is SGHTA, CDR2 FQGTGA. CDR3 loop: CASSLNPAGGPVTGELFF. As DNA, the CDR3 is TGTGCCAGCAGCTTAAATCCGGCGGGGGGGCCGGTCACCGGGGAGCTGTTTTTT.

The chain uses TRBV7-9 and TRBJ1-1, with 7 positions matching TRBD1. V dropped 5 bases and J dropped 2; count of bases not matched to a gene: 8. The CDR3 has 15 residues. Germline loops: CDR1 SEHNR, CDR2 FQNEAQ (reference sequence). CDR3 coding DNA: TGTGCCAGCAGCCCTCGCGGGACAGTAAACACTGAAGCTTTCTTT. Translating gives CASSPRGTVNTEAFF.

J is TRBJ1-1 and V is TRBV29-1, with D possibly being TRBD1 (5 bases). Germline CDR1 is SQVTM and CDR2 is ANQGSEA. This CDR3 region has 14 residues. The V end was cut by 0 bases, the J end by 1 base, with 9 bases between. CDR3 loop: CSVEDQGRNTEAFF. CDR3 DNA sequence: TGCAGCGTTGAAGACCAGGGCCGGAACACTGAAGCTTTCTTT.

The genes are TRBV19 and TRBJ2-5; D may be TRBD2 (6 bases). Germline values: CDR1 LNHDA, CDR2 SQIVND (reference sequence). Trimming shortened V by 1 base and J by 5 bases, and 11 bases separated the two germline ends. The CDR3 has 14 residues. In DNA form, the CDR3 reads TGTGCCAGTAGTATAGGCGGACGGGGGGAGACCCAGTACTTC. Protein product: CASSIGGRGETQYF. The variable domain in full, with the rest retrieved from reference TRBV19 and TRBJ2-5, is DGGITQSPKYLFRKEGQNVTLSCEQNLNHDAMYWYRQDPGQGLRLIYYSQIVNDFQKGDIAEGYSVSREKKESFPLTVTSAQKNPTAFYLCASSIGGRGETQYFGPGTRLLVL.

The rearrangement uses TRBV7-8 and TRBJ2-7, with a possible D match to TRBD1 (5 bases). Germline V gene sequence: CDR1 SGHVS, CDR2 FQNEAQ. V dropped 3 bases and J dropped 0 bases, with 6 bases sitting between them. The CDR3 totals 13 residues. CDR3: CASSLDISYEQYF. DNA for the CDR3: TGTGCCAGCAGCTTGGACATCTCCTACGAGCAGTACTTC.

In DNA form, the CDR3 reads TGTGCCAGCAGCGTCTATGGCAATGAGCAGTTCTTC. Translated, it gives CASSVYGNEQFF. The chain combines TRBV9 with TRBJ2-1, with D hard to call. Between the trimmed V and J ends, which lost 2 bases and 6 bases, there was a span of 6 bases. CDR3 length: 12 amino acids. The germline gives CDR1 SGDLS, CDR2 YYNGEE. The full variable domain, completed using reference TRBV9 and TRBJ2-1, is DSGVTQTPKHLITATGQRVTLRCSPRSGDLSVYWYQQSLDQGLQFLIQYYNGEERAKGNILERFSAQQFPDLHSELNLSSLELGDSALYFCASSVYGNEQFFGPGTRLTVL.

The V gene is TRBV14, the J gene TRBJ1-2; TRBD1 might be the D (6 bases). Trimming stripped 6 bases from V and 3 bases from J, with 11 bases between. The V gene's germline CDR1 is SGHDN and CDR2 FVKESK. The CDR3 length is 13 residues. The CDR3: CASSPGQDYGYTF. The CDR3 bases are TGTGCCAGCAGTCCGGGACAAGACTATGGCTACACCTTC.

J is TRBJ1-1 and V is TRBV7-9; a possible D gene is TRBD1 (6 bases). The germline V gene encodes CDR1 SEHNR and CDR2 FQNEAQ (reference sequence). V gave up 4 bases and J gave up 6 bases, with 18 bases separating them. The CDR3 extends over 15 amino acids. CDR3 DNA sequence: TGTGCCAGCAGCTCGGACAGAGGGTTTGCCGCTGAAGCTTTCTTT. This translates into CASSSDRGFAAEAFF.

The rearrangement links TRBV5-1 to TRBJ2-2; the D gene is possibly TRBD1 (6 bases). The CDR3 has 16 amino acids. Looked up from germline, CDR1 is SGHRS and CDR2 is YFSETQ. The V end lost 4 bases, the J end lost 0 bases, and 13 bases lay between the germline ends. The CDR3: CASSGHGQSNTGELFF. In DNA form, the CDR3 reads TGCGCCAGCAGCGGACATGGACAGTCGAACACCGGGGAGCTGTTTTTT.

This clone showed up just a few times. The CDR3: CASSDQTGTTEAFF. As DNA, the CDR3 is TGTGCCAGCAGTGACCAGACAGGGACCACTGAAGCTTTCTTT. The V and J genes are TRBV6-1 and TRBJ1-1; 7 nucleotides agree with TRBD1. The CDR3 has 14 amino acids. J gave up 4 bases and V 3 bases, and 5 bases lay outside the gene matches. CDR1 MNHNS and CDR2 SASEGT come from the germline V gene.

The chain combines TRBV28 with TRBJ2-2; TRBD1 might be the D (5 bases). Germline-derived CDR1 and CDR2 are MDHEN and SYDVKM. This CDR3 spans 16 amino acids. Trimming pared 1 base from V and 7 bases from J, leaving 16 bases between. The CDR3 DNA is TGTGCCAGCAGTTTATCCGTAGCAGGGAAAGGCGGGGAGCTGTTTTTT. Protein: CASSLSVAGKGGELFF.

The chain is built from TRBV18 and TRBJ1-2; tentatively, D is TRBD1 (5 bases). Trimming removed 1 base at V and 0 bases at J, with 9 bases between. The CDR3 covers 15 residues. CDR1 KGHSH and CDR2 LQKENI come from the germline V gene. This CDR3 reads CASSPLQGPNYGYTF. The CDR3 bases are TGTGCCAGCTCACCACTGCAGGGCCCTAACTATGGCTACACCTTC.

This rearrangement joins TRBV19 to TRBJ2-3; TRBD1 agrees at 10 bases. The CDR3 length is 15 residues. V was pared by 6 bases and J by 6 bases, with 9 bases of the junction left unmatched. Germline lookup yields CDR1 LNHDA and CDR2 SQIVND (reference sequence). CDR3 sequence reads: CASSRDRGFRDTQYF. The DNA for the CDR3 is TGTGCCAGTAGCCGGGACAGGGGATTTAGGGATACGCAGTATTTT.

The V call is TRBV29-1, the J call TRBJ1-1, with a weak D call TRBD1 (6 bases). V lost 5 bases and J 10 bases, leaving 14 bases between the germline ends. CDR1 SQVTM and CDR2 ANQGSEA come from the germline V gene. The CDR3 runs 11 residues. CDR3 bases: TGCAGCGTTATTGACAGGCTTGCAGCTTTCTTT. Protein product: CSVIDRLAAFF.